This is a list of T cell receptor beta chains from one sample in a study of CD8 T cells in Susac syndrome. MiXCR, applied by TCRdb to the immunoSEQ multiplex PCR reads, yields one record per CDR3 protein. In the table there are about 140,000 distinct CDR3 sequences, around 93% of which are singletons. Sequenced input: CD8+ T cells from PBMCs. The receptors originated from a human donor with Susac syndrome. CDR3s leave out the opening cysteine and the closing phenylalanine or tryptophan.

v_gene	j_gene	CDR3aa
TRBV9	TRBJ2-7	ASSRSGVSSYEQY
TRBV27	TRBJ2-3	ASSRGADTQY
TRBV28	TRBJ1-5	ASSTGQGGQPQH
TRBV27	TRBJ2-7	ASSLFTGGSSGEQY
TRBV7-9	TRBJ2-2	ASSPPASGTGTGELF
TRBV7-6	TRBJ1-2	ASSLVGFDGYT
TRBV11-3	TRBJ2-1	ASSSVGPSRGNEQF
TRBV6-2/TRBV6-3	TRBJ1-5	ASSLEGGSQPQH
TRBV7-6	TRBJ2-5	ASSLGVYQETQY
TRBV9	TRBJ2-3	ASSPRLAGGLGDTQY
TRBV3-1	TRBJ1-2	ASRPPGLGVDGYT
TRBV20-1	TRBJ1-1	SAPNRDIGGAF
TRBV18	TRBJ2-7	ASSPDFSYEQY
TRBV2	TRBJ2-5	ARGSGARGGETQY
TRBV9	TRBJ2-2	ASSVDGLRAGELF
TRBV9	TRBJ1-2	ASSSWDSLRGYT
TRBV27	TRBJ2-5	ASSPNQETQY
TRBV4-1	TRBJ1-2	ASSQVTNYGYT
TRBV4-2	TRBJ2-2	ASRQGDTGELF
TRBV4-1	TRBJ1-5	ASSQPSQAAQH
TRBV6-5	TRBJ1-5	ASSYSFEGAGGYQH
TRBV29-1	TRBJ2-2	SVDLRDRVSGELF
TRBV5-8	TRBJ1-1	ASSLYQRGGTEAF
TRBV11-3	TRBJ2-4	ASSLGQDRKVQY
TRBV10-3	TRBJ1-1	ATGFDTEAF
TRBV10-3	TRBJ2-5	AISGGQLETQY
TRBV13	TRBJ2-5	ASSSPRGTHSGETQY
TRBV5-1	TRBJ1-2	ASRDYRKNYGYT